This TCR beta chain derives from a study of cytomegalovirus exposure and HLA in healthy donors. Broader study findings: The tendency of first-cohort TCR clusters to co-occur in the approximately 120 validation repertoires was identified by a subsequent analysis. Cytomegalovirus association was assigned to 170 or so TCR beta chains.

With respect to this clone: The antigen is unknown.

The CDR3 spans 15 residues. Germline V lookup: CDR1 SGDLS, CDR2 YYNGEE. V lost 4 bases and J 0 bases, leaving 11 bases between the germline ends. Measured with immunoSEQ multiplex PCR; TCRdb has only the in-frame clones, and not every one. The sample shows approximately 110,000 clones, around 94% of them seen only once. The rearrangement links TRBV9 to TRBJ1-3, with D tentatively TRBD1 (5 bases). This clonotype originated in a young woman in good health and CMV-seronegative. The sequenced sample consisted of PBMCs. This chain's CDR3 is CASSPRAYSGNTIYF. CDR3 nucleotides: TGTGCCAGCAGCCCCAGGGCTTACTCTGGAAACACCATATATTTT.